Shown below are 10 T cell receptor beta chains from a single sample sequenced in a study of blood T cell repertoires in COVID-19. Data came from immunoSEQ multiplex PCR; TCRdb stores just in-frame clones and leaves some out. The sample lists around 310,000 clones, just under 90% occurring once. Sequencing input: PBMCs or T cells enriched from blood (not recorded which). The source of these receptors is a woman between 25 and 40 years old who had recovered from COVID-19.

The chain couples TRBV28 to TRBJ1-5; a weak D match, TRBD1 (5 bases). Germline V gene sequence: CDR1 MDHEN, CDR2 SYDVKM. Trimming removed 6 bases at V and 7 bases at J, with 16 bases between. The CDR3 consists of 14 residues. The CDR3 DNA reads as TGTGCCAGCAGGGCAGGGCGCGGGAGACAGCCCCAGCATTTT. Its translation: CASRAGRGRQPQHF.

This CDR3 is CASSLLGQKGTEAFF. DNA of the CDR3: TGTGCCAGCAGCTTATTAGGACAGAAGGGCACTGAAGCTTTCTTT. V usage is TRBV11-2 and J usage is TRBJ1-1; perhaps TRBD1 as D (6 bases). V shed 2 bases and J shed 4 bases, with 14 bases lying between them. Germline lookup yields CDR1 SGHAT and CDR2 FQNNGV. The CDR3 length is 15 residues.

Comments on this clone: The same CDR3 is also encoded by other DNA sequences in this sample. The gene calls are TRBV7-9 and TRBJ2-7, with 9 bases matching TRBD2. This CDR3 has 14 amino acids. CDR1 is SEHNR and CDR2 is FQNEAQ in the germline V gene (reference sequence). With V trimmed by 4 bases and J by 2 bases, 3 bases remained unmatched. CDR3 sequence (DNA): TGTGCCAGCAGCTATAGCGGGGGCGCCTACGAGCAGTACTTC. Its translation is CASSYSGGAYEQYF.

V and J are TRBV7-9 and TRBJ2-2; 14 positions agree with TRBD2. Germline assignment: CDR1 SEHNR and CDR2 FQNEAQ (reference sequence). The CDR3 is 19 residues long. The ends lost 5 bases at V and 2 bases at J; junction bases unmatched: 10. CDR3: CASSPGGLAGGGNTGELFF. CDR3 nucleotide sequence: TGTGCCAGCAGCCCTGGCGGACTAGCGGGAGGAGGTAACACCGGGGAGCTGTTTTTT.

This clone occurred once. The J gene is TRBJ1-6, the V gene TRBV7-2; D gene uncertain. V was cut by 8 bases and J by 7 bases, with 12 bases left in between. Germline CDR1 and CDR2: SGHTA and FQGNSA. The CDR3 has 13 amino acids. The CDR3 spells CASRREVNSPLHF. The CDR3 DNA reads as TGTGCCAGCCGACGGGAGGTCAATTCACCCCTCCACTTT.

The V call is TRBV9, the J call TRBJ2-7, with 9 bases matching TRBD1. Germline values: CDR1 SGDLS, CDR2 YYNGEE. V shed 4 bases, J shed 4 bases, and the junction held 9 bases outside the gene matches. The CDR3 spans 15 residues. CDR3: CASSTSRDRAYEQYF. CDR3 DNA: TGTGCCAGCAGCACAAGCCGGGACAGGGCTTACGAGCAGTACTTC.

The J gene is TRBJ2-5, the V gene TRBV6-5; 7 bases are a match to TRBD2. This CDR3 has 11 amino acids. With V trimmed by 11 bases and J by 5 bases, 5 bases remained unmatched. Germline CDR1 and CDR2: MNHEY and SVGAGI. The CDR3 loop reads CASWGGETQYF. The CDR3 region has the DNA TGTGCCTCGTGGGGGGGGGAGACCCAGTACTTC.

The V call is TRBV6-5, the J call TRBJ2-2; 7 positions match TRBD2. Germline CDR1 and CDR2: MNHEY and SVGAGI. Germline trimming cut 2 bases from V and 3 bases from J; bases unmatched to any gene: 6. The CDR3 sequence is 16 residues long. The CDR3 nucleotides are TGTGCCAGCAGTTACGGTGCGGGAGCGCACACCGGGGAGCTGTTTTTT. Protein: CASSYGAGAHTGELFF.

V is TRBV19 and J is TRBJ2-1; unclear D gene. Trimming took off 4 bases at V and 4 bases at J, with 8 bases between the two ends. In germline, CDR1 is LNHDA, CDR2 SQIVND (reference sequence). This CDR3 is 13 amino acids long. CDR3: CASSSGLYNEQFF. CDR3 coding DNA: TGTGCCAGTAGTAGCGGATTGTACAATGAGCAGTTCTTC. The full variable domain, rest sourced from reference TRBV19 and TRBJ2-1, is DGGITQSPKYLFRKEGQNVTLSCEQNLNHDAMYWYRQDPGQGLRLIYYSQIVNDFQKGDIAEGYSVSREKKESFPLTVTSAQKNPTAFYLCASSSGLYNEQFFGPGTRLTVL.

This clone has only one observation. V gene TRBV27 combines with J gene TRBJ1-3, with D unclear. Per germline, CDR1 MNHEY and CDR2 SMNVEV (reference sequence). V was trimmed by 5 bases and J by 2 bases, leaving 13 bases between them. CDR3 length equals 15 residues. CDR3 bases: TGTGCCAGCAGTCCATCGGCTGCGGCTGGAAACACCATATATTTT. It yields the protein CASSPSAAAGNTIYF.